Listed here are 26 T cell receptor beta chains from one sample, sequenced in a study of technical replicates of blood from a few donors. Only in-frame clones appear in the TCRdb table, and some are missing; sequencing was by immunoSEQ multiplex PCR. The data show about 88,000 clones, 94% seen once. Sequenced sample: T cells isolated from PBMCs. These receptors all stem from a human donor in good health.

The chain carries TRBV7-2 and TRBJ2-1; 7 bases are shared with TRBD2. CDR1 and CDR2 from the germline V gene are SGHTA and FQGNSA. The CDR3 consists of 13 residues. The V gene end was trimmed by 1 base and the J gene end by 13 bases; junction bases not matched to a gene: 7. CDR3 loop: CASSLGREYQQFF. CDR3 DNA sequence: TGTGCCAGCAGCTTAGGGCGGGAGTATCAACAGTTCTTC.

The J gene is TRBJ2-2, the V gene TRBV15; 7 bases are a match to TRBD1. The CDR3 sequence is 14 residues long. Germline assignment: CDR1 LNHNV and CDR2 YYDKDF (reference sequence). The J segment lost 5 bases and the V segment lost 11 bases, leaving 11 bases of the junction unmatched. The CDR3 region is CASSGRRGTGELFF. In DNA, the CDR3 is TGTGCCTCATCGGGACGCAGGGGGACCGGGGAGCTGTTTTTT.

This rearrangement joins TRBV10-3 to TRBJ2-4; 11 nucleotides agree with TRBD1. The germline V gene encodes CDR1 ENHRY and CDR2 SYGVKD. CDR3 length: 18 residues. The V and J ends lost 4 bases and 0 bases, in that order; junction bases with no gene match: 8. The CDR3 loop reads CAISGGQGDVTAKNIQYF. DNA of the CDR3: TGTGCCATCAGTGGGGGACAGGGGGATGTCACAGCCAAAAACATTCAGTACTTC.

The chain recombines TRBV5-1 with TRBJ1-3, with no clear D. From germline, CDR1 is SGHRS and CDR2 YFSETQ. This CDR3 has 17 residues. Trimming took off 3 bases at V and 2 bases at J, with 18 bases between the two ends. The CDR3 sequence is CASSSTVQSGTGNTIYF. DNA of the CDR3: TGCGCCAGCAGCTCGACGGTCCAGTCGGGAACTGGAAACACCATATATTTT.

The chain joins TRBV6-5 to TRBJ2-7; D gene ambiguous. V dropped 6 bases and J dropped 1 base, with 13 bases sitting between them. The CDR3 is made up of 14 amino acids. Germline V gives CDR1 MNHEY, CDR2 SVGAGI. The CDR3: CASSRSERSYEQYF. CDR3 nucleotides: TGTGCCAGCAGCCGATCGGAGAGATCCTACGAGCAGTACTTC.

J is TRBJ1-1 and V is TRBV6-5; the match to TRBD1 covers 7 bases. This CDR3 is built from 15 residues. The ends lost 4 bases at V and 6 bases at J; junction bases unmatched: 11. Germline assignment: CDR1 MNHEY and CDR2 SVGAGI. CDR3 nucleotide sequence: TGTGCCAGCAGTTCTAGGAACAGGGGTGAGGCTGAAGCTTTCTTT. It specifies CASSSRNRGEAEAFF.

The chain combines TRBV15 with TRBJ2-3; tentatively, D is TRBD1 (5 bases). The CDR3 sequence is 15 residues long. The germline V gene has CDR1 LNHNV and CDR2 YYDKDF (reference sequence). The germline V and J ends were trimmed by 1 base and 2 bases, with 10 bases remaining between them. The CDR3, as DNA: TGTGCCACCAGCAGAGTTACAGGAGCCACAGATACGCAGTATTTT. Translation gives CATSRVTGATDTQYF.

The rearrangement joins TRBV6-5 to TRBJ2-7; 7 bases fit TRBD1. V gave up 8 bases and J gave up 6 bases; unmatched junction bases: 10. In germline, CDR1 is MNHEY, CDR2 SVGAGI. This CDR3 has 13 amino acids. The CDR3 bases are TGTGCCAGCCGAAGGACAGGTTCGGGCGAGCAGTACTTC. The encoded protein is CASRRTGSGEQYF.

The chain is built from TRBV7-9 and TRBJ1-1; maybe TRBD1 (5 bases). CDR1 and CDR2 from the germline V gene are SEHNR and FQNEAQ (reference sequence). Deletions cut 3 bases from V and 6 bases from J, with 11 bases between. The CDR3 covers 13 residues. The CDR3 loop is CASSFGGISEAFF. The CDR3, as DNA: TGTGCCAGCAGCTTTGGGGGGATCTCTGAAGCTTTCTTT.

The chain recombines TRBV30 with TRBJ1-1; 9 bases are a match to TRBD1. J was trimmed by 9 bases and V by 2 bases; bases with no gene match: 16. The CDR3 contains 16 residues. Germline CDR1 GTSNPN, CDR2 SVGIG (reference sequence). CDR3 protein: CAWSLGQGSYVTQAFF. The CDR3 nucleotides are TGTGCCTGGAGTTTGGGACAGGGTTCTTATGTAACCCAAGCTTTCTTT.

This chain uses TRBV30 with TRBJ2-7; 10 positions match TRBD1. CDR1 and CDR2 (germline): GTSNPN, SVGIG (reference sequence). There are 15 residues in the CDR3. Trimming cost V 0 bases and J 1 base; bases outside gene matches: 3. CDR3 sequence reads: CAWSVMGQGSYEQYF. In DNA form, the CDR3 reads TGTGCCTGGAGTGTAATGGGACAGGGGTCCTACGAGCAGTACTTC. Full variable domain (outside the CDR3, taken from reference TRBV30 and TRBJ2-7): SQTIHQWPATLVQPVGSPLSLECTVEGTSNPNLYWYRQAAGRGLQLLFYSVGIGQISSEVPQNLSASRPQDRQFILSSKKLLLSDSGFYLCAWSVMGQGSYEQYFGPGTRLTVT.

This rearrangement joins TRBV7-2 to TRBJ1-3; D ambiguous. The CDR3 totals 17 residues. Germline V gives CDR1 SGHTA, CDR2 FQGNSA. The germline V and J ends were trimmed by 1 base and 2 bases, with 15 bases remaining between them. CDR3 loop: CASSLGVRLLTGNTIYF. The CDR3 DNA follows: TGTGCCAGCAGCTTAGGAGTCCGGTTACTTACTGGAAACACCATATATTTT. The variable domain in full, completed from reference TRBV7-2 and TRBJ1-3, reads GAGVSQSPSNKVTEKGKDVELRCDPISGHTALYWYRQSLGQGLEFLIYFQGNSAPDKSGLPSDRFSAERTGGSVSTLTIQRTQQEDSAVYLCASSLGVRLLTGNTIYFGEGSWLTVV.

The rearrangement links TRBV9 to TRBJ2-7, with 8 bases matching TRBD2. The CDR3 is 14 amino acids. V dropped 0 bases and J dropped 4; count of bases not matched to a gene: 3. Per germline, CDR1 SGDLS and CDR2 YYNGEE. CDR3 loop: CASSVAGGGYEQYF. The DNA for the CDR3 is TGTGCCAGCAGCGTAGCGGGAGGGGGGTACGAGCAGTACTTC.

The chain links TRBV4-2 to TRBJ1-5, with D possibly matching TRBD1 (5 bases). CDR1 and CDR2 from the germline V gene are LGHNA and YNFKEQ. The length of the CDR3 is 15 residues. Trimming cost V 0 bases and J 4 bases, with 10 bases left between them. CDR3 in amino acids: CASSQESRVNQPQHF. CDR3 in DNA: TGTGCCAGCAGCCAAGAAAGCAGGGTAAATCAGCCCCAGCATTTT.

The table lists this clone with a count of one. Written as DNA, the CDR3 is TGTGCCAGCAGCTCGAGCACAGATACGCAGTATTTT. It yields the protein CASSSSTDTQYF. The rearrangement joins TRBV7-6 to TRBJ2-3, with no clear D. CDR3 length: 12 amino acids. The germline CDR1 and CDR2 sequences are SGHVS and FNYEAQ. V lost 4 bases to trimming and J lost 0 bases, with 2 bases between them.

The V and J genes are TRBV7-8 and TRBJ1-2; no reliable D call. Germline V gives CDR1 SGHVS, CDR2 FQNEAQ. This CDR3 spans 17 amino acids. The ends were cut back, 3 bases at V and 2 bases at J, with 19 bases in the middle. The DNA of the CDR3 is TGTGCCAGCAGCTTGTCCCTCGGTCCAACGTCGAACTATGGCTACACCTTC. It is translated as CASSLSLGPTSNYGYTF.

V usage is TRBV18 and J usage is TRBJ2-7; D possibly corresponds to TRBD2 (6 bases). The germline V and J ends were trimmed by 3 bases and 2 bases, with 11 bases remaining between them. In germline, CDR1 is KGHSH, CDR2 LQKENI. The CDR3 is 14 residues long. CDR3 loop: CASSPFGGTYEQYF. CDR3 sequence (DNA): TGTGCCAGCTCACCGTTCGGGGGAACCTACGAGCAGTACTTC.

The J gene is TRBJ2-2, the V gene TRBV5-1, with 14 bases lining up with TRBD2. From germline, CDR1 is SGHRS and CDR2 YFSETQ. V was pared by 4 bases and J by 8 bases, with 13 bases of the junction left unmatched. The length of the CDR3 is 18 residues. The CDR3 here is CASSLGLAGVAWIGELFF. For the CDR3, the DNA is TGCGCCAGCAGCCTGGGACTAGCGGGAGTGGCGTGGATAGGGGAGCTGTTTTTT.

The genes are TRBV28 and TRBJ2-3; 9 positions agree with TRBD1. The CDR3 consists of 14 residues. The V gene end was trimmed by 6 bases and the J gene end by 3 bases; junction bases not matched to a gene: 4. The V gene's germline CDR1 is MDHEN and CDR2 SYDVKM. The CDR3 nucleotides read TGTGCCAGCAGGGACGACAGGGGGACAGATACGCAGTATTTT. It yields the protein CASRDDRGTDTQYF.

This chain links TRBV7-3 with TRBJ2-1; perhaps TRBD2 as D (6 bases). Germline lookup yields CDR1 SGHTA and CDR2 FQGTGA. The V end was cut by 2 bases, the J end by 6 bases, with 11 bases between. The CDR3 sequence is 14 residues long. The CDR3 loop is CASSLAGTRNEQFF. CDR3 nucleotides: TGTGCCAGCAGCTTAGCGGGGACCCGCAATGAGCAGTTCTTC.

The chain uses TRBV9 and TRBJ2-7, with 12 bases fitting TRBD2. The junction had 9 bases not matched to a gene; V was cut back by 0 bases and J by 5 bases. Germline CDR1 SGDLS, CDR2 YYNGEE. There are 17 residues in the CDR3. The CDR3 nucleotides are TGTGCCAGCAGCGTAGTTGCCCTAGCGGGGGGGCCACACGAGCAGTACTTC. Residues: CASSVVALAGGPHEQYF.

This sequence joins TRBV5-1 and TRBJ2-1, with TRBD2 matching 7 bases. The ends lost 2 bases at V and 6 bases at J; junction bases unmatched: 5. Germline V gene lookup returns CDR1 SGHRS and CDR2 YFSETQ. CDR3 length equals 14 residues. CDR3 residues: CASSFQGEGNEQFF. The CDR3 region has the DNA TGCGCCAGCAGCTTTCAAGGGGAGGGCAATGAGCAGTTCTTC.

As for this clone: No DNA is shown, since the ends of the CDR3 on it are uncertain; the CDR3 is the one TCRdb lists. The chain combines TRBV7-5 with TRBJ2-7; the D call in the table, TRBD2, was not verified against the DNA. TRBV7-5 is flagged as a pseudogene. The length of the CDR3 is 15 amino acids, counting both ends. CDR3 in amino acids: CVRSLVASGNSEQYF.

The chain has TRBV13 and TRBJ2-5; tentative D call: TRBD1 (5 bases). V lost 3 bases, J lost 7 bases, and 15 bases lay in between. Germline-derived CDR1 and CDR2 are PRHDT and FYEKMQ (reference sequence). This CDR3 contains 14 residues. The CDR3 DNA is TGTGCCAGCAGCTTGGGTGGGGCGAAAGGGACCCAGTACTTC. As protein: CASSLGGAKGTQYF.

V gene TRBV5-1 combines with J gene TRBJ2-7; TRBD1 matches at 8 bases. After removal of 0 bases from V and 4 bases from J, the junction contained 0 bases not matched to a gene. This CDR3 comprises 13 residues. The germline V gene encodes CDR1 SGHRS and CDR2 YFSETQ. The CDR3 loop is CASSLGTGYEQYF. The DNA of the CDR3 is TGCGCCAGCAGCTTGGGGACAGGGTACGAGCAGTACTTC.

CDR3 DNA: TGTGCCAGTAGTATCCCCGGGACAATCTATGGCTACACCTTC. Translation: CASSIPGTIYGYTF. The V and J genes are TRBV19 and TRBJ1-2, with D possibly TRBD1 on 6 matching bases. Germline-derived CDR1 and CDR2 are LNHDA and SQIVND (reference sequence). V was cut by 3 bases and J by 4 bases, with 12 bases left in between. The CDR3 runs to 14 residues.